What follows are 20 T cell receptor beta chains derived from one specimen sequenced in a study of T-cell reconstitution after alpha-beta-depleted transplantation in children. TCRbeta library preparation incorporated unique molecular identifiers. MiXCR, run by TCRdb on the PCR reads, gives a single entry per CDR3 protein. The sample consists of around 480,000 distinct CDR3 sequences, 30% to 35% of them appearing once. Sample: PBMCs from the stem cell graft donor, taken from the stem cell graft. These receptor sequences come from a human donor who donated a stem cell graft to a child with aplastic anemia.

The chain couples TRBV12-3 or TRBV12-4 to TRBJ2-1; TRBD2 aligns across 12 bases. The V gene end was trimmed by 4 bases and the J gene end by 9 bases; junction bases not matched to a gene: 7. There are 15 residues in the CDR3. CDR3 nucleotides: TGTGCCAGCAGTTCGGGACTAGCGGGTTTGGGTGAGCAGTTCTTC. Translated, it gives CASSSGLAGLGEQFF.

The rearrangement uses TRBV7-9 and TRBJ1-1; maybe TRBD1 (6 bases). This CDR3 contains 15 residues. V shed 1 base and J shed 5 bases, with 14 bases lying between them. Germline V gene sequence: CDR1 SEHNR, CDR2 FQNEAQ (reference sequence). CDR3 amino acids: CASSLVSRGWTEAFF. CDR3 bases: TGTGCCAGCAGCTTAGTGTCCAGGGGATGGACTGAAGCTTTCTTT.

The chain's CDR3 is CASSRELEPQHF. CDR3 nucleotides: TGTGCCAGCAGCCGAGAACTAGAGCCCCAGCATTTT. The chain couples TRBV12-3 or TRBV12-4 to TRBJ1-5; D remains ambiguous. V lost 6 bases, J lost 8 bases, and 11 bases lay in between. CDR3 length equals 12 residues.

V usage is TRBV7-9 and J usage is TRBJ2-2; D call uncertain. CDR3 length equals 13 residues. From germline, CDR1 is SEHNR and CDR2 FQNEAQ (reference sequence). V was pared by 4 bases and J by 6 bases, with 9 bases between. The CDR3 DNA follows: TGTGCCAGCAGCTCCCAGTATTCCGGGGAGCTGTTTTTT. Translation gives CASSSQYSGELFF.

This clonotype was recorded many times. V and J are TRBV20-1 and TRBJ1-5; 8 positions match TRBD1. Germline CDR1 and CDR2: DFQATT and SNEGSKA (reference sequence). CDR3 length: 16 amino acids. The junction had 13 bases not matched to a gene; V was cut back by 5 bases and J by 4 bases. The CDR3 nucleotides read TGCAGTGCTCCCCCGGGGACAGGAATCTCTAATCAGCCCCAGCATTTT. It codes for CSAPPGTGISNQPQHF.

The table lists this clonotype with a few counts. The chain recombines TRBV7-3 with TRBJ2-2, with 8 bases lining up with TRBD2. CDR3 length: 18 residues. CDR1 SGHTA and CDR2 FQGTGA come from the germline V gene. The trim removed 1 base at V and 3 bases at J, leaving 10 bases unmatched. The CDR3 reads CASSLIGNGRADTGELFF. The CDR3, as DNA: TGTGCCAGCAGCTTAATCGGAAACGGGAGGGCGGACACCGGGGAGCTGTTTTTT. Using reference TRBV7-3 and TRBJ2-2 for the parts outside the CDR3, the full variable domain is GAGVSQTPSNKVTEKGKYVELRCDPISGHTALYWYRQSLGQGPEFLIYFQGTGAADDSGLPNDRFFAVRPEGSVSTLKIQRTERGDSAVYLCASSLIGNGRADTGELFFGEGSRLTVL.

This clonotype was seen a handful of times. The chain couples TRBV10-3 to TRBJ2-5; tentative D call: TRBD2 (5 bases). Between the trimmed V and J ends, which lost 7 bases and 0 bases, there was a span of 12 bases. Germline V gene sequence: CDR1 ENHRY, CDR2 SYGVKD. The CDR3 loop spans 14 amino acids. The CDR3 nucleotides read TGTGCCATCAAGAAGGAGGCCGACCAAGAGACCCAGTACTTC. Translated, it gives CAIKKEADQETQYF.

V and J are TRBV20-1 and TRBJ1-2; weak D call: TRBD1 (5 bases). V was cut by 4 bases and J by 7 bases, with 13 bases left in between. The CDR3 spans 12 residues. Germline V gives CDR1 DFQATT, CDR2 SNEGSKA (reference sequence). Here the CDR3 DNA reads TGCAGTGCTAAAGCAGGGCGCGGTGGCTACACCTTC. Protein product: CSAKAGRGGYTF.

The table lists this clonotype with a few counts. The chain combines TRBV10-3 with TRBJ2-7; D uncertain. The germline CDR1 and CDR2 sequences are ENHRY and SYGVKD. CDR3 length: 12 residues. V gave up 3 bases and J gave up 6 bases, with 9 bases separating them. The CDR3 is CAISERIGEQYV. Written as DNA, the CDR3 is TGTGCCATCAGTGAAAGGATCGGCGAGCAGTACGTC.

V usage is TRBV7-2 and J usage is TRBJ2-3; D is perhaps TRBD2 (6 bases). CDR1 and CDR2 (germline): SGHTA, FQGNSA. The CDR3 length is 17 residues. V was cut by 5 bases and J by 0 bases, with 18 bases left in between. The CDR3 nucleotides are TGTGCCAGCAGCCCTGCGGGTAGCGGACCTAGCACAGATACGCAGTATTTT. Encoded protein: CASSPAGSGPSTDTQYF.

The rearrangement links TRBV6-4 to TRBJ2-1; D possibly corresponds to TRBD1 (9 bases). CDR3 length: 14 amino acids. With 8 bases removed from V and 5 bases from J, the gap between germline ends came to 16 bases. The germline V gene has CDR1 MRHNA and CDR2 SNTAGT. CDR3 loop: CASRGGQGNNEQFF. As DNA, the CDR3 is TGTGCCAGCCGGGGGGGACAGGGCAACAATGAGCAGTTCTTC.

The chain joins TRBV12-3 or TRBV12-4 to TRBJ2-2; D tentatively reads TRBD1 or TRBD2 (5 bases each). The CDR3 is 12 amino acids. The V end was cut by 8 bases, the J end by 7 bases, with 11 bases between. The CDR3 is CASRGAGGELFF. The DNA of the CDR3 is TGTGCCAGCCGAGGGGCGGGCGGGGAGCTGTTTTTT.

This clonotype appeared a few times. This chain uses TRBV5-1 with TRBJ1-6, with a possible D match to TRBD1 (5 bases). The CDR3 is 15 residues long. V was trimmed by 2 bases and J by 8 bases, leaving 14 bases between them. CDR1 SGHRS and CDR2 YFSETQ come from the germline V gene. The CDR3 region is CASSFVGGEDSPLHF. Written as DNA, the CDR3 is TGCGCCAGCAGCTTTGTCGGGGGGGAGGATTCACCCCTCCACTTT.

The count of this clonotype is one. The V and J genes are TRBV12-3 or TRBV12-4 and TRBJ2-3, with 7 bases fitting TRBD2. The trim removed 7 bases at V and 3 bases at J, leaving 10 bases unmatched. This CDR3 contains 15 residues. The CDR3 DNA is TGTGCCAGCACCTTGGGCGGGAGCCTGACAGATACGCAGTATTTT. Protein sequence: CASTLGGSLTDTQYF.

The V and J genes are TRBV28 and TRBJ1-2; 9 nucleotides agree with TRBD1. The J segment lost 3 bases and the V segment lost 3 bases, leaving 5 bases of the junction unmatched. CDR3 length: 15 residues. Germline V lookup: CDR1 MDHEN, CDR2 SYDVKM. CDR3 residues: CASSLGTGRDYGYTF. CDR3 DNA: TGTGCCAGCAGTTTGGGGACAGGGAGAGACTATGGCTACACCTTC.

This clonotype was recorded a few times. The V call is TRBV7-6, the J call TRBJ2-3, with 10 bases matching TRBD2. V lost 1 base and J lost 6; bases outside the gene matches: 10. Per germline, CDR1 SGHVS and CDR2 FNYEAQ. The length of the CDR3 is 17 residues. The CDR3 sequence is CASSLEAGGPGRDTQYF. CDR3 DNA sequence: TGTGCCAGCAGCTTAGAAGCGGGAGGGCCGGGTCGGGATACGCAGTATTTT.

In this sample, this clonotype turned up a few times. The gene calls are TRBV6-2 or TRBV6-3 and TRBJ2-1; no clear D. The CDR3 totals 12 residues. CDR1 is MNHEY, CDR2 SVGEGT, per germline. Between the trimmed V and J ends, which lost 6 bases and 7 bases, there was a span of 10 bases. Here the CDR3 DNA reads TGTGCCAGCAGGAAGATGGCTAATGAGCAGTTCTTC. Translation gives CASRKMANEQFF.

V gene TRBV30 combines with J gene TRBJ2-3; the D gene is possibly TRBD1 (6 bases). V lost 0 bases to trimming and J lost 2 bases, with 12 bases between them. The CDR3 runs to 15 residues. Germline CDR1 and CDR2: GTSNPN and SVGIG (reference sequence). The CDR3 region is CAWSVLGHSTDTQYF. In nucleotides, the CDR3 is TGTGCCTGGAGTGTACTGGGACACTCCACAGATACGCAGTATTTT.

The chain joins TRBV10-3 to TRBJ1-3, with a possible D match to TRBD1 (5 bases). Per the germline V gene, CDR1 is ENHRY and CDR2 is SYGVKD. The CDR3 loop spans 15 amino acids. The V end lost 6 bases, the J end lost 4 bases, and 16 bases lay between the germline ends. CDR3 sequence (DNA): TGTGCCATCAGGCGGGACTCAGGAGCCGGAAACACCATATATTTT. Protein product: CAIRRDSGAGNTIYF.

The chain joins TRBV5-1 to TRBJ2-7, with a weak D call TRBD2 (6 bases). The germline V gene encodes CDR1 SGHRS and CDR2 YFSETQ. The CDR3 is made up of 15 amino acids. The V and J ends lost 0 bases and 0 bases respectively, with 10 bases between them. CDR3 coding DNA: TGCGCCAGCAGCTTGGTTCCGGGAGTCTCCTACGAGCAGTACGTC. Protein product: CASSLVPGVSYEQYV.